Listed below are T cell receptor beta chains from one sample, sequenced in a study of blood T cell repertoires in COVID-19. Produced via immunoSEQ multiplex PCR; TCRdb's table is partial and in-frame only. The sample shows roughly 130,000 clones, just under 85% of them seen only once. The sample consisted of peripheral blood. The source is a woman aged 45 to 65 with acute or convalescent COVID-19. The CDR3 runs from the conserved cysteine through the conserved F or W. Each record gives: J gene, CDR3 length, V gene, CDR3 protein.

>TRBJ2-1|17|TRBV7-9
CASSPWTSGHSYNEQFF
>TRBJ1-1|12|TRBV25-1
CASSQEGTEAFF
>TRBJ1-5|14|TRBV19
CASSVQGSNQPQHF
>TRBJ1-1|15|TRBV5-1
CASSLLGGENTEAFF
>TRBJ2-7|14|TRBV6-5
CASSQGTGGGEQYF
>TRBJ2-1|18|TRBV5-4
CASSSDKGGSLKYNEQFF
>TRBJ2-7|15|TRBV18
CASSPEAGASYEQYF
>TRBJ2-2|16|TRBV7-8
CASTARPPRNTGELFF
>TRBJ1-2|18|TRBV5-1
CASSLAGGSEGALYGYTF
>TRBJ2-7|15|TRBV9
CASSVDQTLGYEQYF
>TRBJ2-3|12|TRBV9
CASSVDLDTQYF
>TRBJ1-2|12|TRBV19
CASRTGENGYTF
>TRBJ2-1|17|TRBV13
CASSSNAGTGAYNEQFF
>TRBJ1-4|17|TRBV5-1
CASSFETTGGTNEKLFF
>TRBJ1-1|16|TRBV9
CASSVDPGGLNTEAFF
>TRBJ2-6|17|TRBV18
CASSAGLSISGANVLTF
>TRBJ2-3|15|TRBV5-1
CASSWLAESTDTQYF
>TRBJ2-3|16|TRBV9
CASSLNIGGSTDTQYF
>TRBJ2-7|12|TRBV19
CASSDYSYEQYF
>TRBJ2-1|17|TRBV4-2
CASSQDQGDATGNEQFF
>TRBJ1-3|15|TRBV7-6
CASSYGQGTGNTIYF
>TRBJ2-3|13|TRBV19
CASSIVEMHTQYF
>TRBJ2-7|17|TRBV5-1
CASSLGVPGQGGTEQYF
>TRBJ1-2|14|TRBV5-4
CASSLDSGGYGYTF
>TRBJ2-2|16|TRBV9
CASSVALRTSTGELFF
>TRBJ1-4|12|TRBV6-5
CASRGGKEKLFF
>TRBJ1-2|14|TRBV11-2
CASSLLTGDFGYTF
>TRBJ1-2|12|TRBV6-1
CASSERGYGYTF
>TRBJ2-3|11|TRBV10-3
CAITSTDTQYF
>TRBJ1-5|13|TRBV28
CASTGQGHKPQHF
>TRBJ1-1|10|TRBV29-1
CSGGYTEAFF
>TRBJ1-1|15|TRBV7-2
CASSLAQGPNTEAFF
>TRBJ1-5|13|TRBV6-6
CASRQQDNQPQHF
>TRBJ2-2|16|TRBV5-1
CASSSRGTIATGELFF
>TRBJ2-5|13|TRBV5-6
CASIGQGRETQYF
>TRBJ1-4|13|TRBV27
CAIDRGTDEKLFF
>TRBJ1-5|15|TRBV15
CATSARTGNNQPQHF
>TRBJ2-6|15|TRBV20-1
CSASPGLVGANVLTF
>TRBJ1-1|16|TRBV5-1
CASSLEVGHRNTEAFF
>TRBJ1-6|18|TRBV6-2/TRBV6-3
CASSYDVRSGSYNSPLHF
>TRBJ2-7|14|TRBV7-6
CASSQSGGWNEQYF
>TRBJ1-6|15|TRBV3-1/TRBV3-2
CASSRITGGDSPLHF